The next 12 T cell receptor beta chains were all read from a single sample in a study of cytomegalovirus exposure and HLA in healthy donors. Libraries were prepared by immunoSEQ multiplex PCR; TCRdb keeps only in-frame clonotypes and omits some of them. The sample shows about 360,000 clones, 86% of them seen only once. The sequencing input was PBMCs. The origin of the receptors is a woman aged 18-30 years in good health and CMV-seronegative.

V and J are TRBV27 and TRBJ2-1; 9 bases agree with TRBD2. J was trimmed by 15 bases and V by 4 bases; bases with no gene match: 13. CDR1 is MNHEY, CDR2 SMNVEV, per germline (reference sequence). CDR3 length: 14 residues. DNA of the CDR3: TGTGCCAGCAGTTCCTCCTTAGCGGGGGCCAGTTTGTTCTTC. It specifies CASSSSLAGASLFF.

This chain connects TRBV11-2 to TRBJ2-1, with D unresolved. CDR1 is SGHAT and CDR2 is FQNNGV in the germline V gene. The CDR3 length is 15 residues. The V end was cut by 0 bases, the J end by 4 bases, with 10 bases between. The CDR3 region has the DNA TGTGCCAGCAGCTTAGATCTAGGCGGATACAATGAGCAGTTCTTC. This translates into CASSLDLGGYNEQFF.

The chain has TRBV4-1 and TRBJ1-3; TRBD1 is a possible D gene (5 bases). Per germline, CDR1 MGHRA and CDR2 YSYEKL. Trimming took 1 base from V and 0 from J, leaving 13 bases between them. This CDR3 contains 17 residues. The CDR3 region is CASSQGGLLLSGNTIYF. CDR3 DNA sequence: TGCGCCAGCAGCCAAGGGGGCCTTCTGCTCTCTGGAAACACCATATATTTT.

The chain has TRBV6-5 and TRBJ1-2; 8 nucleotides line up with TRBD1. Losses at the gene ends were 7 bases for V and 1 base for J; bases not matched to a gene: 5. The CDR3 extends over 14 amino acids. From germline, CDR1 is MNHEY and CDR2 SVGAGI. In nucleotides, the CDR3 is TGTGCCAGCACTCCGACAGGGGATAACTATGGCTACACCTTC. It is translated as CASTPTGDNYGYTF.

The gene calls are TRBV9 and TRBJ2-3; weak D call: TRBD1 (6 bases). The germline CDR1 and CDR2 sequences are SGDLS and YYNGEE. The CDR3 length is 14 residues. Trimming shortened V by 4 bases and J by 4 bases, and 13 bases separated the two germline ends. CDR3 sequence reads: CASSFTGLADTQYF. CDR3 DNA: TGTGCCAGCAGCTTTACAGGGTTGGCAGATACGCAGTATTTT.

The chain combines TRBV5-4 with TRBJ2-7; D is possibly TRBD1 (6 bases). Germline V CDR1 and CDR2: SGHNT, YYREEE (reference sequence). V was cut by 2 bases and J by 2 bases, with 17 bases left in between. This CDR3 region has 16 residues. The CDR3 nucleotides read TGTGCCAGCAGCTTTCGTAGGGACATAGGGGCCTACGAGCAGTACTTC. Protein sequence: CASSFRRDIGAYEQYF.

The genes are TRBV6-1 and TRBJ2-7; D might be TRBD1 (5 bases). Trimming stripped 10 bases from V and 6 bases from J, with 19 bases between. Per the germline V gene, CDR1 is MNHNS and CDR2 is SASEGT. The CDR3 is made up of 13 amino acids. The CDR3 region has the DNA TGTGCCATCAAAGGGCAGGGTCCAGTCGAGCAGTACTTC. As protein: CAIKGQGPVEQYF.

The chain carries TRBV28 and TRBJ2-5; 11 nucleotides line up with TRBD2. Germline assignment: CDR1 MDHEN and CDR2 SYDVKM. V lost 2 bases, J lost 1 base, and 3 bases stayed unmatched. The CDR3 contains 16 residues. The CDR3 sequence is CASSLLAGGFQETQYF. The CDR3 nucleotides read TGTGCCAGCAGTTTACTAGCGGGGGGATTCCAAGAGACCCAGTACTTC.

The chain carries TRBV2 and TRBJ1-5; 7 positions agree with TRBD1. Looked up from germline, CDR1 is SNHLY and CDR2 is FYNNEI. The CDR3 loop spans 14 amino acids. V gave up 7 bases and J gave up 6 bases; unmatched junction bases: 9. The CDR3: CASKFTGVGQPQHF. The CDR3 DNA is TGTGCCAGCAAGTTCACAGGGGTGGGTCAGCCCCAGCATTTT. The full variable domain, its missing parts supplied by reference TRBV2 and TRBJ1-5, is EPEVTQTPSHQVTQMGQEVILRCVPISNHLYFYWYRQILGQKVEFLVSFYNNEISEKSEIFDDQFSVERPDGSNFTLKIRSTKLEDSAMYFCASKFTGVGQPQHFGDGTRLSIL.

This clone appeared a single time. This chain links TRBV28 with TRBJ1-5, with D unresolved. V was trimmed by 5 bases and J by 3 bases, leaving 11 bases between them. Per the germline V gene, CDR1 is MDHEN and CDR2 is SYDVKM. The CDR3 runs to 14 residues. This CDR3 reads CASSPLTINQPQHF. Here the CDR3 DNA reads TGTGCCAGCAGTCCCCTCACAATCAATCAGCCCCAGCATTTT.

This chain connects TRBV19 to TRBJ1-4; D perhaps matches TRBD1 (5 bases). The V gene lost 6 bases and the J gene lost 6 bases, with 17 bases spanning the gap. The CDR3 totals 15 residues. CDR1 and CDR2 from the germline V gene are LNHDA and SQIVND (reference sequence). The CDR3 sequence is CASSLTGYRHEKLFF. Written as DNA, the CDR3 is TGTGCCAGTAGCCTCACAGGATACCGCCATGAAAAACTGTTTTTT.

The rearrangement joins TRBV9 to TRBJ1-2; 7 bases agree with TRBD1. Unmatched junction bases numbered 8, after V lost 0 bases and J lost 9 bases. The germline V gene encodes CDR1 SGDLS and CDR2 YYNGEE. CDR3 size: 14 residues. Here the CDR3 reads CASSVAMDRRRYTF. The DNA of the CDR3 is TGTGCCAGCAGCGTAGCTATGGACAGGCGGCGCTACACCTTC.